Listed here are 25 T cell receptor beta chains from one sample, sequenced in a study of PD-1 blockade in classical Hodgkin lymphoma. Only in-frame clones appear in the TCRdb table, and some are missing; sequencing was by immunoSEQ multiplex PCR. Of about 97,000 clones listed, over 80% are singletons. Every one of the patients relapsed after autologous stem cell transplantation (brentuximab vedotin exposure was variable). This material consisted of peripheral blood mononuclear cells (PBMCs), taken at baseline. The receptors here all came from a human donor with classical Hodgkin lymphoma.

V and J are TRBV4-2 and TRBJ2-1; 8 bases are a match to TRBD2. V gave up 6 bases and J gave up 4 bases; unmatched junction bases: 8. Germline V gene lookup returns CDR1 LGHNA and CDR2 YNFKEQ. CDR3 length: 15 residues. The CDR3 nucleotides are TGTGCCAGCAGATCAACTAGCGGAGCTTACAATGAGCAGTTCTTC. Its translation: CASRSTSGAYNEQFF.

The chain is built from TRBV15 and TRBJ2-1; 9 nucleotides match TRBD2. CDR1 LNHNV and CDR2 YYDKDF come from the germline V gene (reference sequence). CDR3 length: 16 amino acids. The junction had 7 bases not matched to a gene; V was cut back by 2 bases and J by 5 bases. The CDR3 loop reads CATSRSPRGRDNEQFF. The CDR3 DNA follows: TGTGCCACCAGCAGAAGCCCTCGCGGGAGGGACAATGAGCAGTTCTTC.

The V and J genes are TRBV27 and TRBJ2-3; D remains unclear. This CDR3 comprises 14 residues. Germline CDR1 is MNHEY and CDR2 is SMNVEV (reference sequence). Trimming shortened V by 2 bases and J by 4 bases, and 10 bases separated the two germline ends. The CDR3 sequence: CASSLRAYSDTQYF. The CDR3 bases are TGTGCCAGCAGTTTAAGGGCCTACTCAGATACGCAGTATTTT.

The chain has TRBV29-1 and TRBJ2-5; D ambiguous. The V end was cut by 4 bases, the J end by 5 bases, with 8 bases between. This CDR3 comprises 11 residues. Germline lookup yields CDR1 SQVTM and CDR2 ANQGSEA. The CDR3 loop reads CSVAVPETQYF. CDR3 bases: TGCAGCGTTGCAGTCCCGGAGACCCAGTACTTC.

This clone is a singleton in its sample. The chain uses TRBV7-3 and TRBJ1-1; 7 positions match TRBD1. Trimming took 2 bases from V and 1 from J; bases not matched to a gene: 7. The CDR3 has 16 amino acids. Looked up from germline, CDR1 is SGHTA and CDR2 is FQGTGA. CDR3 in DNA: TGTGCCAGCAGCTTAGCCAGGGGGGACAGGAACACTGAAGCTTTCTTT. This translates into CASSLARGDRNTEAFF.

This rearrangement joins TRBV25-1 to TRBJ2-2; 9 bases are shared with TRBD2. Trimming at V came to 6 bases and at J to 3 bases, leaving 2 bases not matched to a gene. This CDR3 spans 14 amino acids. Germline lookup yields CDR1 MGHDK and CDR2 SYGVNS. The CDR3 DNA sequence: TGTGCCAGCAGAGAGCGGGAGGACACCGGGGAGCTGTTTTTT. Translating it yields CASREREDTGELFF.

The chain recombines TRBV30 with TRBJ2-1; 7 bases align to TRBD2. V was pared by 6 bases and J by 7 bases, with 9 bases of the junction left unmatched. Germline-derived CDR1 and CDR2 are GTSNPN and SVGIG (reference sequence). The CDR3 loop spans 13 amino acids. CDR3 in amino acids: CACLAEIMNEQFF. CDR3 coding DNA: TGTGCCTGTCTAGCGGAGATTATGAATGAGCAGTTCTTC.

The chain combines TRBV7-9 with TRBJ2-4; 7 nucleotides match TRBD1. Germline loops: CDR1 SEHNR, CDR2 FQNEAQ (reference sequence). Germline trimming cut 11 bases from V and 3 bases from J; bases unmatched to any gene: 4. CDR3 length equals 12 residues. The CDR3 sequence: CASQGVKNIQYF. The CDR3 coding sequence is TGTGCCTCCCAGGGGGTCAAAAACATTCAGTACTTC.

This clone showed up just once. This sequence joins TRBV7-9 and TRBJ2-7; TRBD1 matches at 9 bases. CDR1 is SEHNR, CDR2 FQNEAQ, per germline (reference sequence). The ends lost 5 bases at V and 9 bases at J; junction bases unmatched: 8. The CDR3 length is 13 residues. The CDR3: CASSERTGERQYF. The CDR3 nucleotides read TGTGCCAGCAGCGAGCGGACAGGGGAGAGGCAGTACTTC.

The chain employs TRBV7-6 and TRBJ1-1; D is ambiguous. V dropped 2 bases and J dropped 4 bases, with 11 bases sitting between them. The CDR3 consists of 14 residues. Germline values: CDR1 SGHVS, CDR2 FNYEAQ. The CDR3 DNA sequence: TGTGCCAGCAGCTTACAGGTTTCGAGCACTGAAGCTTTCTTT. Translation gives CASSLQVSSTEAFF.

The chain uses TRBV6-6 and TRBJ2-5; 7 positions match TRBD1. This CDR3 has 12 residues. Germline values: CDR1 MNHNY, CDR2 SVGAGI (reference sequence). V lost 8 bases to trimming and J lost 5 bases; unmatched junction nucleotides: 5. CDR3 amino acids: CASLGGGETQYF. The CDR3 nucleotides read TGTGCCAGCCTAGGGGGCGGGGAGACCCAGTACTTC.

This clone appeared a few times. The chain links TRBV4-1 to TRBJ1-5; TRBD1 is a possible D gene (6 bases). The CDR3 consists of 15 residues. With 1 base removed from V and 7 bases from J, the gap between germline ends came to 14 bases. Germline CDR1 reads MGHRA; CDR2 reads YSYEKL. CDR3 protein: CASSQAGTRLQPQHF. The CDR3 DNA is TGCGCCAGCAGCCAAGCTGGGACACGATTGCAGCCCCAGCATTTT.

J is TRBJ2-3 and V is TRBV5-1, with 12 positions matching TRBD1. Per the germline V gene, CDR1 is SGHRS and CDR2 is YFSETQ. CDR3 length: 17 residues. V gave up 7 bases and J gave up 5 bases; unmatched junction bases: 14. CDR3 protein: CASSTLPGTGGGDTQYF. The CDR3 bases are TGCGCCAGCTCAACCCTTCCTGGGACAGGGGGCGGAGATACGCAGTATTTT.

This rearrangement joins TRBV25-1 to TRBJ2-2, with TRBD2 matching over 12 bases. The CDR3 is 14 residues long. Unmatched junction bases numbered 2, after V lost 7 bases and J lost 5 bases. CDR1 MGHDK and CDR2 SYGVNS come from the germline V gene. The DNA for the CDR3 is TGTGCCAGCAAACTAGCGGGAGGTACCGGGGAGCTGTTTTTT. It encodes CASKLAGGTGELFF.

The chain carries TRBV5-1 and TRBJ2-1, with 11 positions matching TRBD2. Germline CDR1 and CDR2: SGHRS and YFSETQ. The CDR3 contains 15 residues. With V trimmed by 4 bases and J by 7 bases, 7 bases remained unmatched. Here the CDR3 reads CASSVLAGAWNEQFF. The CDR3 bases are TGCGCCAGCAGCGTACTAGCGGGAGCGTGGAATGAGCAGTTCTTC.

J is TRBJ1-5 and V is TRBV2; 10 positions agree with TRBD1. The CDR3 has 15 amino acids. Germline V gene lookup returns CDR1 SNHLY and CDR2 FYNNEI. After removal of 5 bases from V and 2 bases from J, the junction contained 3 bases not matched to a gene. CDR3 sequence: CASSYGTGGNQPQHF. CDR3 coding DNA: TGTGCCAGCAGTTACGGGACAGGGGGCAATCAGCCCCAGCATTTT.

This clone was picked up many times. V and J are TRBV9 and TRBJ1-3; D uncertain. The CDR3 is made up of 13 amino acids. V dropped 2 bases and J dropped 4 bases, with 7 bases sitting between them. Germline-derived CDR1 and CDR2 are SGDLS and YYNGEE. CDR3 bases: TGTGCCAGCAGCGTGAGTGACGGAAACACCATATATTTT. Amino acids: CASSVSDGNTIYF.

This clone has only a few counts. CDR3 sequence reads: CASNPGTSGIYNEQFF. The DNA of the CDR3 is TGCGCCAGCAACCCTGGGACTAGCGGGATCTACAATGAGCAGTTCTTC. The chain joins TRBV5-1 to TRBJ2-1, with TRBD2 identical over 13 bases. CDR3 length equals 16 residues. Germline CDR1 is SGHRS and CDR2 is YFSETQ. Germline trimming cut 6 bases from V and 3 bases from J; bases unmatched to any gene: 6.

This clone was detected once. The gene calls are TRBV7-8 and TRBJ2-7; 7 bases are shared with TRBD1. Per the germline V gene, CDR1 is SGHVS and CDR2 is FQNEAQ. J lost 2 bases, V lost 1 base, and 5 bases had no gene match. The length of the CDR3 is 15 residues. CDR3 DNA sequence: TGTGCCAGCAGCTTAGGACAGGGTCTTACCTACGAGCAGTACTTC. It specifies CASSLGQGLTYEQYF.

This chain joins TRBV5-1 and TRBJ1-5; a possible D gene is TRBD1 (6 bases). V lost 3 bases and J 7 bases, leaving 14 bases between the germline ends. The CDR3 is 14 residues long. Germline V lookup: CDR1 SGHRS, CDR2 YFSETQ. CDR3 protein: CASSSEGGGQPQHF. The CDR3 DNA reads as TGCGCCAGCAGCTCGGAGGGGGGCGGGCAGCCCCAGCATTTT.

This chain uses TRBV5-1 with TRBJ2-4, with 10 bases aligning to TRBD1. The CDR3 spans 15 residues. Per germline, CDR1 SGHRS and CDR2 YFSETQ. V shed 4 bases, J shed 6 bases, and the junction held 7 bases outside the gene matches. For the CDR3, the DNA is TGCGCCAGCAGCCCGACAGGGGGCGGTGGAAACATTCAGTACTTC. Protein product: CASSPTGGGGNIQYF.

The genes are TRBV7-8 and TRBJ1-2; 12 bases agree with TRBD1. The germline V gene has CDR1 SGHVS and CDR2 FQNEAQ. The junction had 9 bases not matched to a gene; V was cut back by 3 bases and J by 7 bases. CDR3 length: 16 residues. The CDR3 spells CASSLSRGDRGPGYTF. The CDR3 DNA follows: TGTGCCAGCAGCTTGTCCCGAGGGGACAGGGGGCCTGGCTACACCTTC. Together with reference TRBV7-8 and TRBJ1-2, the CDR3 gives the full variable domain: GAGVSQSPRYKVAKRGQDVALRCDPISGHVSLFWYQQALGQGPEFLTYFQNEAQLDKSGLPSDRFFAERPEGSVSTLKIQRTQQEDSAVYLCASSLSRGDRGPGYTFGSGTRLTVV.

The gene calls are TRBV9 and TRBJ2-6, with TRBD1 identical over 8 bases. CDR1 is SGDLS and CDR2 is YYNGEE in the germline V gene. Unmatched junction bases numbered 5, after V lost 0 bases and J lost 0 bases. The CDR3 is 18 residues long. CDR3 coding DNA: TGTGCCAGCAGCGTAGCTACAGGGGGTAACTCTGGGGCCAACGTCCTGACTTTC. Protein sequence: CASSVATGGNSGANVLTF.

The chain joins TRBV5-6 to TRBJ1-3, with 9 positions matching TRBD1. The CDR3 sequence is 17 residues long. The junction had 8 bases not matched to a gene; V was cut back by 4 bases and J by 0 bases. Per germline, CDR1 SGHDT and CDR2 YYEEEE. CDR3 nucleotides: TGTGCCAGCAGCCCGGTTGGGACAGGGTTCTCTGGAAACACCATATATTTT. It is translated as CASSPVGTGFSGNTIYF.

The CDR3 sequence: CAWSVRGGNTIYF. The CDR3, as DNA: TGTGCCTGGAGTGTACGGGGAGGAAACACCATATATTTT. The rearrangement links TRBV30 to TRBJ1-3, with D unclear. The CDR3 consists of 13 residues. V gave up 0 bases and J gave up 4 bases, with 7 bases separating them. Germline CDR1 GTSNPN, CDR2 SVGIG (reference sequence).